These 25 T cell receptor beta chains were all obtained from the same sample, sequenced in a study of shared clonotypes between healthy human individuals (TCRdb year 2020). CD8 naive samples were obtained by positive selection for CCR7 among CD45RO-negative cells, yielding a CD45RA+CCR7+ population from which TemRA cells were excluded. The library relied on the immunoSEQ multiplex PCR assay. The source is immuneACCESS, and TCRdb retained only in-frame sequences with V and J called. Part of the clones is not carried over; for the studies checked, unresolved V genes explain less than half of this, and the remainder is unexplained. In this sample the table shows about 2.1 million clones, around 95% of which occur a single time. The ten largest clones represent around 1.7% of the sample. Sequenced input: naive CD8+ T cells from PBMCs. Sample cell subset or site, as interpreted from the label and publication: CD45RA+CCR7+. The receptors stem from a man between 18 and 29 years old in good health. Some clones in this sample may be carry-over from other donors' samples.

A note on this clone: The sample has other DNA sequences that encode this CDR3 too. The chain carries TRBV9 and TRBJ2-3, with a possible D match to TRBD1 (7 bases). V gave up 0 bases and J gave up 2 bases, with 10 bases separating them. This CDR3 contains 15 residues. CDR1 is SGDLS and CDR2 is YYNGEE in the germline V gene. The CDR3 loop reads CASSVGRGATDTQYF. Written as DNA, the CDR3 is TGTGCCAGCAGCGTAGGCAGGGGGGCCACAGATACGCAGTATTTT.

This rearrangement joins TRBV7-3 to TRBJ2-1; D is unresolved. Trimming cost V 1 base and J 0 bases, with 7 bases left between them. This CDR3 has 15 residues. The V gene's germline CDR1 is SGHTA and CDR2 FQGTGA. In nucleotides, the CDR3 is TGTGCCAGCAGCTTAATTTCAAACTCCTACAATGAGCAGTTCTTC. Translation gives CASSLISNSYNEQFF.

This chain joins TRBV11-2 and TRBJ2-7; 8 bases fit TRBD2. Germline CDR1 and CDR2: SGHAT and FQNNGV. Unmatched junction bases numbered 13, after V lost 7 bases and J lost 2 bases. This CDR3 spans 16 amino acids. CDR3 amino acids: CASNDVSAGGPYEQYF. CDR3 coding DNA: TGTGCCAGCAACGACGTTTCGGCGGGAGGTCCCTACGAGCAGTACTTC.

CDR3 sequence reads: CASSLGVLANEKLFF. For the CDR3, the DNA is TGTGCCAGCAGTCTCGGGGTTCTGGCTAATGAAAAACTGTTTTTT. The rearrangement uses TRBV27 and TRBJ1-4; no definite D call. Germline V gene data show CDR1 as MNHEY and CDR2 as SMNVEV (reference sequence). The CDR3 consists of 15 residues. V dropped 5 bases and J dropped 3 bases, with 13 bases sitting between them.

The chain joins TRBV6-1 to TRBJ1-1; D ambiguous. The V gene lost 2 bases and the J gene lost 5 bases, with 15 bases spanning the gap. This CDR3 spans 15 amino acids. In germline, CDR1 is MNHNS, CDR2 SASEGT. CDR3 sequence (DNA): TGTGCCAGCAGTGAACTTGCATGGACGGGGACTGAAGCTTTCTTT. Protein product: CASSELAWTGTEAFF.

The chain combines TRBV6-4 with TRBJ2-3; 12 bases align to TRBD1. V was clipped by 6 bases and J by 4 bases; unmatched bases: 5. This CDR3 spans 15 amino acids. CDR1 is MRHNA, CDR2 SNTAGT, per germline. In DNA, the CDR3 is TGTGCCAGCAGCTCCGGGACAGGGGGCGCAGATACGCAGTATTTT. It is translated as CASSSGTGGADTQYF.

The chain couples TRBV4-1 to TRBJ2-7; 10 nucleotides agree with TRBD2. The trim removed 5 bases at V and 1 base at J, leaving 5 bases unmatched. Germline CDR1 and CDR2: MGHRA and YSYEKL. CDR3 length equals 15 residues. CDR3 amino acids: CASSYGLAASYEQYF. In nucleotides, the CDR3 is TGCGCCAGCAGCTACGGACTAGCGGCATCCTACGAGCAGTACTTC.

The chain joins TRBV5-6 to TRBJ1-5; D not resolved. CDR3 length: 14 residues. CDR1 is SGHDT and CDR2 is YYEEEE in the germline V gene. Trimming shortened V by 1 base and J by 4 bases, and 9 bases separated the two germline ends. The CDR3 protein is CASSLWIGNQPQHF. As DNA, the CDR3 is TGTGCCAGCAGCTTGTGGATCGGGAATCAGCCCCAGCATTTT.

CDR3 sequence: CASSDASGELFF. The CDR3 nucleotides are TGTGCCAGCAGCGACGCCTCCGGGGAGCTGTTTTTT. The chain has TRBV9 and TRBJ2-2, with D unclear. Germline CDR1 SGDLS, CDR2 YYNGEE. The germline V and J ends were trimmed by 3 bases and 6 bases, with 6 bases remaining between them. The CDR3 is 12 amino acids. Together with reference TRBV9 and TRBJ2-2, the CDR3 gives the full variable domain: DSGVTQTPKHLITATGQRVTLRCSPRSGDLSVYWYQQSLDQGLQFLIQYYNGEERAKGNILERFSAQQFPDLHSELNLSSLELGDSALYFCASSDASGELFFGEGSRLTVL.

The genes are TRBV7-8 and TRBJ1-4; tentatively, D is TRBD1 (6 bases). The CDR3 is 15 residues long. V dropped 5 bases and J dropped 7 bases, with 17 bases sitting between them. Looked up from germline, CDR1 is SGHVS and CDR2 is FQNEAQ. This CDR3 reads CASSLVGGAGEKLFF. CDR3 nucleotides: TGTGCCAGCAGCCTGGTTGGGGGGGCCGGTGAAAAACTGTTTTTT.

The CDR3 DNA follows: TGTGCCAGTAGTATGTACAACGGGGACTATGGCTACACCTTC. It translates to CASSMYNGDYGYTF. The chain uses TRBV19 and TRBJ1-2; unclear D gene. Germline CDR1 and CDR2: LNHDA and SQIVND (reference sequence). The CDR3 extends over 14 amino acids. The V end was cut by 3 bases, the J end by 3 bases, with 11 bases between.

CDR3 nucleotide sequence: TGTGCCAGCAGCCCGCCCTTCGTTAGCGAGGGTTACAATGAGCAGTTCTTC. It encodes CASSPPFVSEGYNEQFF. The chain employs TRBV11-2 and TRBJ2-1, with a tentative D call TRBD2 (5 bases). The CDR3 totals 17 residues. CDR1 and CDR2 (germline): SGHAT, FQNNGV. V was clipped by 5 bases and J by 4 bases, with 21 bases between them. The whole variable domain, filled in from reference TRBV11-2 and TRBJ2-1, reads EAGVAQSPRYKIIEKRQSVAFWCNPISGHATLYWYQQILGQGPKLLIQFQNNGVVDDSQLPKDRFSAERLKGVDSTLKIQPAKLEDSAVYLCASSPPFVSEGYNEQFFGPGTRLTVL.

The sample holds one count of this clone. The rearrangement links TRBV7-9 to TRBJ2-4, with 7 bases lining up with TRBD1. The CDR3 consists of 14 residues. From germline, CDR1 is SEHNR and CDR2 FQNEAQ (reference sequence). Germline trimming cut 6 bases from V and 4 bases from J; bases unmatched to any gene: 6. The CDR3 reads CASSQGTDKNIQYF. The CDR3 bases are TGTGCCAGCAGTCAAGGGACAGATAAAAACATTCAGTACTTC.

V and J are TRBV11-2 and TRBJ2-1; possible D gene TRBD1, 8 bases. V was trimmed by 5 bases and J by 5 bases, leaving 16 bases between them. This CDR3 spans 15 amino acids. Per the germline V gene, CDR1 is SGHAT and CDR2 is FQNNGV. CDR3 sequence: CASSPRTGRDNEQFF. In DNA, the CDR3 is TGTGCCAGCAGCCCACGGACAGGGAGGGACAATGAGCAGTTCTTC.

V and J are TRBV27 and TRBJ2-3; D is possibly TRBD2 (6 bases). CDR3 length equals 17 residues. The germline gives CDR1 MNHEY, CDR2 SMNVEV (reference sequence). Trimming took off 2 bases at V and 2 bases at J, with 17 bases between the two ends. CDR3 coding DNA: TGTGCCAGCAGTTTAGTCCCCGCGGGAAGGGTCACAGATACGCAGTATTTT. Protein sequence: CASSLVPAGRVTDTQYF.

The V gene is TRBV5-6, the J gene TRBJ2-7; D is uncertain. Per the germline V gene, CDR1 is SGHDT and CDR2 is YYEEEE. The CDR3 spans 12 residues. Between the trimmed V and J ends, which lost 3 bases and 3 bases, there was a span of 7 bases. CDR3 protein: CASSSRFYEQYF. In DNA form, the CDR3 reads TGTGCCAGCAGCTCAAGATTCTACGAGCAGTACTTC.

V usage is TRBV27 and J usage is TRBJ2-7, with TRBD1 as a possible D gene (6 bases). V dropped 3 bases and J dropped 5 bases, with 17 bases sitting between them. Per the germline V gene, CDR1 is MNHEY and CDR2 is SMNVEV (reference sequence). The CDR3 length is 15 residues. The CDR3 is CASSFAYREEDEQYF. CDR3 in DNA: TGTGCCAGCAGTTTCGCGTACAGGGAAGAGGACGAGCAGTACTTC.

This clone has a single count. Here the CDR3 reads CASRGESYEQYF. The CDR3 coding sequence is TGTGCCAGCCGAGGGGAATCCTACGAGCAGTACTTC. The chain has TRBV28 and TRBJ2-7; D possibly matches TRBD1 or TRBD2 (5 bases each). This CDR3 region has 12 residues. V gave up 8 bases and J gave up 1 base, with 9 bases separating them. The germline V gene encodes CDR1 MDHEN and CDR2 SYDVKM. The full variable domain, its missing parts supplied by reference TRBV28 and TRBJ2-7, is DVKVTQSSRYLVKRTGEKVFLECVQDMDHENMFWYRQDPGLGLRLIYFSYDVKMKEKGDIPEGYSVSREKKERFSLILESASTNQTSMYLCASRGESYEQYFGPGTRLTVT.

The chain recombines TRBV7-9 with TRBJ2-2; D may be TRBD1 or TRBD2 (6 bases each). The CDR3 spans 16 residues. Trimming stripped 5 bases from V and 1 base from J, with 14 bases between. The germline gives CDR1 SEHNR, CDR2 FQNEAQ (reference sequence). Here the CDR3 reads CASSPRGTQNTGELFF. CDR3 nucleotides: TGTGCCAGCAGCCCCCGGGGGACACAGAACACCGGGGAGCTGTTTTTT.

V is TRBV5-8 and J is TRBJ2-1; either TRBD1 or TRBD2 may supply D (6 bases each). This CDR3 has 20 amino acids. The V end lost 8 bases, the J end lost 7 bases, and 37 bases lay between the germline ends. Germline CDR1 is SGHTS and CDR2 is YDEGEE. CDR3 in DNA: TGTGCCAGGCCCTATCCGAAGGGGGAGGACAGACCCCTACTGGTGAATGAGCAGTTCTTC. Translated: CARPYPKGEDRPLLVNEQFF.

The chain is built from TRBV5-1 and TRBJ1-1; no firm D call. The CDR3 loop spans 15 amino acids. V was trimmed by 0 bases and J by 8 bases, leaving 17 bases between them. Germline CDR1 SGHRS, CDR2 YFSETQ. The chain's CDR3 is CASSLVHHEYLEAFF. As DNA, the CDR3 is TGCGCCAGCAGCTTGGTGCACCATGAGTATCTAGAAGCTTTCTTT.

The chain employs TRBV7-2 and TRBJ2-1, with 7 nucleotides matching TRBD1. The junction had 10 bases not matched to a gene; V was cut back by 10 bases and J by 7 bases. The CDR3 extends over 13 amino acids. Germline-derived CDR1 and CDR2 are SGHTA and FQGNSA. Written as DNA, the CDR3 is TGTGCCACACCGGGACAGAATAGAAATGAGCAGTTCTTC. Translation gives CATPGQNRNEQFF.

The chain uses TRBV9 and TRBJ2-2; D gene unclear. V was trimmed by 3 bases and J by 8 bases, leaving 20 bases between them. The CDR3 totals 16 residues. Germline CDR1 and CDR2: SGDLS and YYNGEE. CDR3 sequence (DNA): TGTGCCAGCAGCGCCCTGGGATTAGGGCAGGCGGGGGAGCTGTTTTTT. Protein product: CASSALGLGQAGELFF. Using reference TRBV9 and TRBJ2-2 for the parts outside the CDR3, the full variable domain is DSGVTQTPKHLITATGQRVTLRCSPRSGDLSVYWYQQSLDQGLQFLIQYYNGEERAKGNILERFSAQQFPDLHSELNLSSLELGDSALYFCASSALGLGQAGELFFGEGSRLTVL.

This chain joins TRBV28 and TRBJ2-7; 13 bases are shared with TRBD2. This CDR3 comprises 16 residues. The V gene's germline CDR1 is MDHEN and CDR2 SYDVKM. V lost 2 bases, J lost 0 bases, and 1 base stayed unmatched. The CDR3 loop is CASSLRLAGGSYEQYF. CDR3 coding DNA: TGTGCCAGCAGTTTACGACTAGCGGGGGGCTCCTACGAGCAGTACTTC.

This chain joins TRBV6-5 and TRBJ2-7; TRBD1 agrees at 7 bases. The germline CDR1 and CDR2 sequences are MNHEY and SVGAGI. The J segment lost 3 bases and the V segment lost 8 bases, leaving 4 bases of the junction unmatched. This CDR3 is built from 12 residues. In DNA, the CDR3 is TGTGCCAGCGGGACAGAAGGCTACGAGCAGTACTTC. Translated, it gives CASGTEGYEQYF.